One sample yielded the 32 T cell receptor beta chains listed below, sequenced in a study of cytomegalovirus exposure and HLA in healthy donors. With 60 Vbeta and 13 Jbeta primers, the PCR was carried out. Sequenced by immunoSEQ multiplex PCR; TCRdb stores in-frame clones only, minus some. Of some 270,000 clones listed, 80% are singletons. Specimen: PBMCs. These receptors were collected from a girl aged 2 to 9 in good health and CMV-seronegative.

The chain recombines TRBV7-7 with TRBJ1-1; no reliable D call. Trimming left V 2 bases short and J 1 base short, with 5 bases between. The length of the CDR3 is 13 residues. Germline CDR1 is SSHAT and CDR2 is FNYEAQ (reference sequence). The CDR3 DNA reads TGTGCCAGCAGCTTATACTCGAACACTGAAGCTTTCTTT. Residues: CASSLYSNTEAFF.

There are a few counts of this clone. The rearrangement joins TRBV13 to TRBJ1-5; tentative D call: TRBD1 (5 bases). There are 16 residues in the CDR3. Trimming shortened V by 0 bases and J by 0 bases, and 9 bases separated the two germline ends. CDR1 and CDR2 (germline): PRHDT, FYEKMQ (reference sequence). This CDR3 is CASSLGRGYSNQPQHF. DNA for the CDR3: TGTGCCAGCAGCTTAGGTAGGGGTTATAGCAATCAGCCCCAGCATTTT.

The rearrangement links TRBV2 to TRBJ2-7; 12 bases are shared with TRBD2. The CDR3 totals 18 residues. J was trimmed by 1 base and V by 1 base; bases with no gene match: 8. Germline CDR1 and CDR2: SNHLY and FYNNEI. CDR3 nucleotide sequence: TGTGCCAGCAGTGAAGTCGCTAGCGGGGGGGAGGAATCCTACGAGCAGTACTTC. Translating gives CASSEVASGGEESYEQYF.

This clone was detected only once. This chain joins TRBV6-5 and TRBJ2-5; D is possibly TRBD2 (6 bases). The J call may be in error: the DNA end matches TRBJ2-7 better. The CDR3 extends over 14 amino acids. Germline-derived CDR1 and CDR2 are MNHEY and SVGAGI. CDR3 coding DNA: TGTGCCAGCAGTTACGGGGGGACCCGATACGAGCAGTACTTC. Translating gives CASSYGGTRYEQYF.

This chain links TRBV28 with TRBJ1-1, with unresolved D. The CDR3 loop spans 16 amino acids. The germline V gene encodes CDR1 MDHEN and CDR2 SYDVKM. Trimming cost V 3 bases and J 6 bases, with 20 bases left between them. DNA for the CDR3: TGTGCCAGCAGTTTTCGGGGAAGGCAATTGGTCCCTGAAGCTTTCTTT. Its translation: CASSFRGRQLVPEAFF. The full variable domain, rest sourced from reference TRBV28 and TRBJ1-1, is DVKVTQSSRYLVKRTGEKVFLECVQDMDHENMFWYRQDPGLGLRLIYFSYDVKMKEKGDIPEGYSVSREKKERFSLILESASTNQTSMYLCASSFRGRQLVPEAFFGQGTRLTVV.

The genes are TRBV28 and TRBJ2-1; TRBD2 aligns across 10 bases. The CDR3 covers 13 residues. With V trimmed by 10 bases and J by 7 bases, 7 bases remained unmatched. CDR1 MDHEN and CDR2 SYDVKM come from the germline V gene. Here the CDR3 reads CAIGLAVGNEQFF. In DNA form, the CDR3 reads TGTGCCATCGGACTAGCGGTGGGGAATGAGCAGTTCTTC. Together with reference TRBV28 and TRBJ2-1, the CDR3 gives the full variable domain: DVKVTQSSRYLVKRTGEKVFLECVQDMDHENMFWYRQDPGLGLRLIYFSYDVKMKEKGDIPEGYSVSREKKERFSLILESASTNQTSMYLCAIGLAVGNEQFFGPGTRLTVL.

V usage is TRBV5-1 and J usage is TRBJ2-7; 11 positions match TRBD2. Germline V gives CDR1 SGHRS, CDR2 YFSETQ. With 0 bases clipped from V and 5 bases from J, the junction kept 7 bases outside the gene matches. The CDR3 spans 16 residues. The CDR3 nucleotides read TGCGCCAGCAGCTTGGGACATACTAGCGGGAGCAACGAGCAGTACTTC. This gives the protein CASSLGHTSGSNEQYF.

This clone was seen only once. This sequence joins TRBV5-1 and TRBJ2-3, with 13 bases fitting TRBD2. This CDR3 comprises 15 residues. Trimming cost V 8 bases and J 6 bases; bases outside gene matches: 9. The germline CDR1 and CDR2 sequences are SGHRS and YFSETQ. The CDR3 DNA reads as TGCGCCAGTGGTACTAGCGGGAGGGCCGAGGATACGCAGTATTTT. Amino acid sequence: CASGTSGRAEDTQYF.

CDR3 sequence (DNA): TGTGCCATCAGTGAGTCGGGGCTAGCGGTCTCCTACAATGAGCAGTTCTTC. Amino acids: CAISESGLAVSYNEQFF. This chain joins TRBV10-3 and TRBJ2-1; 7 bases are a match to TRBD2. Germline V gives CDR1 ENHRY, CDR2 SYGVKD. The J segment lost 0 bases and the V segment lost 0 bases, leaving 5 bases of the junction unmatched. The CDR3 has 17 residues.

This chain uses TRBV7-3 with TRBJ2-2; D is perhaps TRBD1 (6 bases). The CDR3 consists of 15 residues. Trimming shortened V by 5 bases and J by 2 bases, and 12 bases separated the two germline ends. CDR1 and CDR2 (germline): SGHTA, FQGTGA. CDR3 sequence: CASSRRQDNTGELFF. Here the CDR3 DNA reads TGTGCCAGCAGCCGTAGACAGGATAACACCGGGGAGCTGTTTTTT.

This clone was recorded once. The chain is built from TRBV29-1 and TRBJ2-4; D not certain. The CDR3 extends over 13 amino acids. Germline lookup yields CDR1 SQVTM and CDR2 ANQGSEA. V was trimmed by 3 bases and J by 5 bases, leaving 11 bases between them. In DNA, the CDR3 is TGCAGCGTTGACCTAGTAGGTGAAAACATTCAGTACTTC. Translating it yields CSVDLVGENIQYF. The entire variable domain, with the rest obtained from reference TRBV29-1 and TRBJ2-4, is as follows: SAVISQKPSRDICQRGTSLTIQCQVDSQVTMMFWYRQQPGQSLTLIATANQGSEATYESGFVIDKFPISRPNLTFSTLTVSNMSPEDSSIYLCSVDLVGENIQYFGAGTRLSVL.

The chain joins TRBV14 to TRBJ2-2, with D tentatively TRBD1 (5 bases). The CDR3 has 16 residues. V dropped 2 bases and J dropped 6 bases, with 16 bases sitting between them. Germline CDR1 is SGHDN and CDR2 is FVKESK. Written as DNA, the CDR3 is TGTGCCAGCAGCCAACGGCCCCAGGGTTTGGCCGGGGAGCTGTTTTTT. Translating it yields CASSQRPQGLAGELFF.

The CDR3 here is CASSRIVAGGQETQYF. The CDR3 DNA reads TGTGCCAGCAGCCGAATAGTGGCGGGAGGGCAAGAGACCCAGTACTTC. The genes are TRBV7-7 and TRBJ2-5; 9 bases line up with TRBD2. This CDR3 has 16 residues. CDR1 and CDR2 from the germline V gene are SSHAT and FNYEAQ (reference sequence). J gave up 2 bases and V 5 bases, and 9 bases lay outside the gene matches.

This clone was found a few times. The chain recombines TRBV28 with TRBJ1-2, with TRBD1 matching over 7 bases. The CDR3 contains 14 residues. The germline CDR1 and CDR2 sequences are MDHEN and SYDVKM. V lost 5 bases to trimming and J lost 4 bases; unmatched junction nucleotides: 7. The CDR3 loop reads CASSPGQRTYGYTF. In DNA, the CDR3 is TGTGCCAGCAGTCCGGGACAGAGAACCTATGGCTACACCTTC.

This clone appeared a single time. The gene calls are TRBV5-1 and TRBJ2-1, with 7 positions matching TRBD1. The CDR3 totals 15 residues. Germline CDR1 and CDR2: SGHRS and YFSETQ. Losses at the gene ends were 4 bases for V and 5 bases for J; bases not matched to a gene: 9. The CDR3 DNA is TGCGCCAGCAGCAAGTCACAGGGGTTAGACAATGAGCAGTTCTTC. Translation gives CASSKSQGLDNEQFF.

The chain recombines TRBV4-1 with TRBJ2-4, with 8 positions matching TRBD2. The V segment lost 4 bases and the J segment 7 bases; nucleotides outside the gene matches: 6. The CDR3 spans 14 residues. Germline CDR1 and CDR2: MGHRA and YSYEKL. CDR3 residues: CASSPGGAGNIQYF. In nucleotides, the CDR3 is TGCGCCAGCAGCCCGGGGGGGGCGGGGAACATTCAGTACTTC.

V is TRBV2 and J is TRBJ2-7; 14 bases align to TRBD2. From germline, CDR1 is SNHLY and CDR2 FYNNEI. The trim removed 6 bases at V and 2 bases at J, leaving 12 bases unmatched. The CDR3 contains 18 residues. CDR3 DNA: TGTGCCAGCAGGGATGGGGGACTAGCGGGAGTACGGACCTACGAGCAGTACTTC. Translated: CASRDGGLAGVRTYEQYF.

The chain is built from TRBV7-2 and TRBJ1-5; D is undetermined. This CDR3 is 18 amino acids long. Per germline, CDR1 SGHTA and CDR2 FQGNSA. Trimming stripped 0 bases from V and 10 bases from J, with 25 bases between. Here the CDR3 reads CASSLAGWAGGSLGPQHF. CDR3 in DNA: TGTGCCAGCAGCTTAGCGGGTTGGGCAGGAGGCTCCTTAGGTCCCCAGCATTTT. Variable domain in full (rest from reference TRBV7-2 and TRBJ1-5): GAGVSQSPSNKVTEKGKDVELRCDPISGHTALYWYRQSLGQGLEFLIYFQGNSAPDKSGLPSDRFSAERTGGSVSTLTIQRTQQEDSAVYLCASSLAGWAGGSLGPQHFGDGTRLSIL.

CDR3 amino acids: CASTLNRGLNTEAFF. CDR3 DNA: TGTGCCAGCACCTTAAACAGGGGGCTTAACACTGAAGCTTTCTTT. The rearrangement uses TRBV6-6 and TRBJ1-1, with 9 positions matching TRBD1. The V gene end was trimmed by 7 bases and the J gene end by 2 bases; junction bases not matched to a gene: 8. There are 15 residues in the CDR3. Germline values: CDR1 MNHNY, CDR2 SVGAGI (reference sequence).

The genes are TRBV18 and TRBJ1-6; 9 nucleotides match TRBD1. CDR3 length: 17 amino acids. The trim removed 3 bases at V and 1 base at J, leaving 4 bases unmatched. Looked up from germline, CDR1 is KGHSH and CDR2 is LQKENI. CDR3 bases: TGTGCCAGCTCACCCAGGACAGGGGAATCCTATAATTCACCCCTCCACTTT. Translated: CASSPRTGESYNSPLHF.

This clone was detected only a few times. The chain combines TRBV9 with TRBJ2-3; TRBD1 might be the D (5 bases). The V gene's germline CDR1 is SGDLS and CDR2 YYNGEE. This CDR3 is built from 16 residues. V lost 3 bases and J 0 bases, leaving 14 bases between the germline ends. CDR3 sequence (DNA): TGTGCCAGCAGCGGTAGGGGTGAGGATAGCACAGATACGCAGTATTTT. This codes for CASSGRGEDSTDTQYF.

The rearrangement uses TRBV29-1 and TRBJ2-7; 9 nucleotides line up with TRBD2. V was clipped by 7 bases and J by 9 bases; unmatched bases: 13. The length of the CDR3 is 13 residues. Germline V gene data show CDR1 as SQVTM and CDR2 as ANQGSEA. The CDR3 DNA reads as TGCAGCGCCTTTTTGCGGGAGGGGGCGGGGCAGTACTTC. Residues: CSAFLREGAGQYF.

A word on this clone: Additional DNA sequences in this sample encode the identical CDR3. The rearrangement uses TRBV28 and TRBJ2-3, with TRBD1 matching over 8 bases. Germline V gene sequence: CDR1 MDHEN, CDR2 SYDVKM. The CDR3 covers 15 residues. J gave up 3 bases and V 3 bases, and 5 bases lay outside the gene matches. Here the CDR3 reads CASSLPQGATDTQYF. CDR3 sequence (DNA): TGTGCCAGCAGTTTGCCGCAGGGGGCAACAGATACGCAGTATTTT.

V usage is TRBV29-1 and J usage is TRBJ2-2, with 9 bases fitting TRBD2. Germline loops: CDR1 SQVTM, CDR2 ANQGSEA. The J segment lost 4 bases and the V segment lost 7 bases, leaving 7 bases of the junction unmatched. There are 14 residues in the CDR3. The CDR3 spells CSARAGGFTGELFF. Here the CDR3 DNA reads TGCAGCGCAAGAGCGGGAGGATTCACCGGGGAGCTGTTTTTT.

This chain links TRBV14 with TRBJ2-7; possible D gene TRBD1, 7 bases. This CDR3 contains 12 residues. CDR1 is SGHDN, CDR2 FVKESK, per germline. The V gene lost 4 bases and the J gene lost 9 bases, with 13 bases spanning the gap. This CDR3 is CASSRTQGGQYF. The CDR3 coding sequence is TGTGCCAGCAGCCGCACCCAGGGGGGGCAGTACTTC.

The chain joins TRBV29-1 to TRBJ2-1, with D uncertain. This CDR3 spans 11 amino acids. From germline, CDR1 is SQVTM and CDR2 ANQGSEA. Trimming pared 1 base from V and 10 bases from J, leaving 8 bases between. The CDR3 here is CSVEARAEQFF. CDR3 nucleotides: TGCAGCGTTGAAGCCCGCGCGGAGCAGTTCTTC.

To note about this clone: The same CDR3 can be traced to other DNA sequences in this sample. The rearrangement links TRBV7-6 to TRBJ1-6, with D maybe TRBD1 (6 bases). The CDR3 extends over 15 amino acids. The V gene's germline CDR1 is SGHVS and CDR2 FNYEAQ. Trimming left V 5 bases short and J 7 bases short, with 15 bases between. The CDR3 region is CASSTGTRGNSPLHF. As DNA, the CDR3 is TGTGCCAGCAGCACCGGGACAAGGGGAAATTCACCCCTCCACTTT.

This clone was detected only once. Distinct nucleotide sequences in the sample also encode this CDR3. The rearrangement uses TRBV19 and TRBJ2-6; D unclear. The ends were cut back, 8 bases at V and 0 bases at J, with 5 bases in the middle. The length of the CDR3 is 13 residues. The germline V gene has CDR1 LNHDA and CDR2 SQIVND (reference sequence). The CDR3 loop is CASRVSGANVLTF. The CDR3 DNA follows: TGTGCCAGTCGAGTCTCTGGGGCCAACGTCCTGACTTTC.

This clone was observed a few times. The rearrangement links TRBV5-1 to TRBJ2-2; maybe TRBD1 (6 bases). V lost 3 bases to trimming and J lost 4 bases, with 13 bases between them. The CDR3 covers 15 residues. The germline V gene encodes CDR1 SGHRS and CDR2 YFSETQ. The CDR3, as DNA: TGCGCCAGCAGCTGGAATACAGGGAGCACCGGGGAGCTGTTTTTT. Its protein is CASSWNTGSTGELFF.

This rearrangement joins TRBV7-6 to TRBJ2-7; TRBD2 agrees at 7 bases. CDR3 length: 15 residues. J was trimmed by 6 bases and V by 6 bases; bases with no gene match: 14. Germline assignment: CDR1 SGHVS and CDR2 FNYEAQ. CDR3 DNA: TGTGCCAGCAGTCTACACGCGGGAGAAGGAATCGAGCAGTACTTC. Translation gives CASSLHAGEGIEQYF.

The rearrangement uses TRBV9 and TRBJ2-1; 12 positions match TRBD2. The CDR3 is made up of 18 amino acids. CDR1 is SGDLS, CDR2 YYNGEE, per germline. Trimming took 2 bases from V and 0 from J; bases not matched to a gene: 6. The CDR3 reads CASSVRGLAGVSYNEQFF. The CDR3 nucleotides are TGTGCCAGCAGCGTTAGGGGACTAGCGGGCGTCTCCTACAATGAGCAGTTCTTC.

The chain links TRBV27 to TRBJ1-1; 10 bases map to TRBD1. Germline V gene sequence: CDR1 MNHEY, CDR2 SMNVEV (reference sequence). The CDR3 has 16 amino acids. V gave up 3 bases and J gave up 2 bases; unmatched junction bases: 6. The CDR3 here is CASSFHGTGVNTEAFF. The DNA for the CDR3 is TGTGCCAGCAGTTTTCACGGGACAGGGGTTAACACTGAAGCTTTCTTT.